One and the same sample provided the 7 T cell receptor beta chains below, sequenced in a study of CD8 T cells in ankylosing spondylitis. MiXCR, run by TCRdb on the 5' RACE reads, gives a single entry per CDR3 protein. This sample has 150,000 to 250,000 distinct CDR3 sequences, with roughly 13% found just once. Sequenced sample: blood, either unsorted or a sorted T cell fraction (not recorded which). All receptors derive from a male donor with ankylosing spondylitis or in good health (not recorded which).

The chain is built from TRBV4-1 and TRBJ2-7; a weak D match, TRBD2 (6 bases). CDR3 size: 13 residues. Trimming stripped 3 bases from V and 3 bases from J, with 9 bases between. Germline V gene sequence: CDR1 MGHRA, CDR2 YSYEKL. The CDR3 nucleotides are TGCGCCAGCAGCCATAGGGGAGGCTACGAGCAGTACTTC. Translated: CASSHRGGYEQYF.

CDR3 residues: CASRAGTGRYGYTF. CDR3 nucleotides: TGTGCCAGCAGAGCCGGGACAGGGCGGTATGGCTACACCTTC. This sequence joins TRBV6-4 and TRBJ1-2; TRBD1 matches 9 bases. Looked up from germline, CDR1 is MRHNA and CDR2 is SNTAGT. The ends lost 6 bases at V and 5 bases at J; junction bases unmatched: 7. This CDR3 is built from 14 residues.

The rearrangement uses TRBV5-1 and TRBJ1-5; D not resolved. Trimming removed 2 bases at V and 0 bases at J, with 6 bases between. This CDR3 spans 14 amino acids. Per germline, CDR1 SGHRS and CDR2 YFSETQ. CDR3 DNA sequence: TGCGCCAGCAGCTTAGGTAATAGCAATCAGCCCCAGCATTTT. It is translated as CASSLGNSNQPQHF. The whole variable domain, filled in from reference TRBV5-1 and TRBJ1-5, reads KAGVTQTPRYLIKTRGQQVTLSCSPISGHRSVSWYQQTPGQGLQFLFEYFSETQRNKGNFPGRFSGRQFSNSRSEMNVSTLELGDSALYLCASSLGNSNQPQHFGDGTRLSIL.

The V call is TRBV7-9, the J call TRBJ2-7; a weak D match, TRBD1 (6 bases). Trimming pared 5 bases from V and 2 bases from J, leaving 13 bases between. The CDR3 is made up of 14 amino acids. CDR1 and CDR2 from the germline V gene are SEHNR and FQNEAQ (reference sequence). The CDR3 nucleotides are TGTGCCAGCAGCAACCGGGACAATACCTACGAGCAGTACTTC. This encodes CASSNRDNTYEQYF. The complete variable domain, with remaining parts taken from reference TRBV7-9 and TRBJ2-7, reads DTGVSQNPRHKITKRGQNVTFRCDPISEHNRLYWYRQTLGQGPEFLTYFQNEAQLEKSRLLSDRFSAERPKGSFSTLEIQRTEQGDSAMYLCASSNRDNTYEQYFGPGTRLTVT.

This clonotype came up a few times. This chain connects TRBV28 to TRBJ2-4; 10 bases line up with TRBD1. The CDR3 contains 17 residues. In germline, CDR1 is MDHEN, CDR2 SYDVKM. The junction had 12 bases not matched to a gene; V was cut back by 7 bases and J by 3 bases. The DNA for the CDR3 is TGTGCCAGCACCGGAATGGACAGGGGGGTAGACAAAAACATTCAGTACTTC. This sequence encodes CASTGMDRGVDKNIQYF.

This clonotype was recorded many times. The chain joins TRBV10-2 to TRBJ2-3; D is perhaps TRBD1 (6 bases). This CDR3 is 15 amino acids long. Trimming took 2 bases from V and 1 from J, leaving 10 bases between them. Germline CDR1 and CDR2: WSHSY and SAAADI. The CDR3 protein is CASSELGGRTDTQYF. For the CDR3, the DNA is TGCGCCAGCAGTGAGCTAGGGGGACGCACAGATACGCAGTATTTT.

The chain uses TRBV5-5 and TRBJ2-5; D is unresolved. The CDR3 covers 13 residues. The V end lost 4 bases, the J end lost 5 bases, and 12 bases lay between the germline ends. From germline, CDR1 is SGHKS and CDR2 YYEKEE (reference sequence). The CDR3 DNA sequence: TGTGCCAGCAGCCCCTCCCAGTTGGAGACCCAGTACTTC. Its protein is CASSPSQLETQYF. Together with reference TRBV5-5 and TRBJ2-5, the CDR3 gives the full variable domain: DAGVTQSPTHLIKTRGQQVTLRCSPISGHKSVSWYQQVLGQGPQFIFQYYEKEERGRGNFPDRFSARQFPNYSSELNVNALLLGDSALYLCASSPSQLETQYFGPGTRLLVL.